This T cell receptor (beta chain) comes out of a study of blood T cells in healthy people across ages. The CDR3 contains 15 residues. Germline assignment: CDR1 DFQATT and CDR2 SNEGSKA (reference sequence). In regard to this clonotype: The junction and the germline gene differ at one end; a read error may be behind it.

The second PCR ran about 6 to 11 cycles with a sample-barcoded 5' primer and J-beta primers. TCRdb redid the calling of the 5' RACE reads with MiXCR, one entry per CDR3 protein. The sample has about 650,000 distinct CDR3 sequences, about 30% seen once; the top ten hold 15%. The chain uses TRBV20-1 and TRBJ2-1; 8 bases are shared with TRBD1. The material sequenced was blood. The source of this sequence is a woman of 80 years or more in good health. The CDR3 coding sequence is TGCAGCGCTAGATCGGCCAGGGGGCGAACCTACGAGCAGTTCTTC. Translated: CSARSARGRTYEQFF.